The 13 T cell receptor beta chains given below trace back to one sample, sequenced in a study of beta chain features in type 1 diabetes. The study's findings and limits: Researchers report that Type 1 diabetes patients had moderately but significantly shorter TCRB CDR3s across all four CD4+ subsets.

The antigens these receptors bind are not known. What was sequenced were expressed TCRB transcripts, since all of the isolated RNA had been reverse transcribed. Clones were sequenced by immunoSEQ multiplex PCR, and TCRdb holds only the in-frame ones, with some missing. The table includes more than 200,000 clones, more than 15% detected once. Sequencing used naive CD4+ T cells from blood. The receptors come from a man younger than 40 with type 1 diabetes.

CDR3 coding DNA: TGTGCCAGCAGCCTGACCGGACTAGCGACAAACAATGAGCAGTTCTTC. Translation gives CASSLTGLATNNEQFF. The chain couples TRBV13 to TRBJ2-1; TRBD2 aligns across 9 bases. The CDR3 extends over 16 amino acids. Trimming removed 5 bases from V and 5 bases from J; junction bases left unmatched: 10. CDR1 is PRHDT and CDR2 is FYEKMQ in the germline V gene (reference sequence).

Points on this clone: The junction and the germline gene differ at one end; a read error may be behind it. The chain links TRBV28 to TRBJ1-3, with D unclear. Germline loops: CDR1 MDHEN, CDR2 SYDVKM. The CDR3 has 13 residues. The CDR3 is CASSFQTGSTIYF. CDR3 sequence (DNA): TGTGCCAGCAGTTTCCAAACTGGAAGCACCATATATTTT.

This sequence joins TRBV7-2 and TRBJ2-7; D unresolved. CDR3 length equals 13 residues. The V gene's germline CDR1 is SGHTA and CDR2 FQGNSA. V was cut by 0 bases and J by 5 bases, with 8 bases left in between. CDR3 DNA sequence: TGTGCCAGCAGCTTAGCACTACTAAACGAGCAGTACTTC. Encoded protein: CASSLALLNEQYF.

This chain links TRBV10-3 with TRBJ2-1; 10 bases line up with TRBD2. Looked up from germline, CDR1 is ENHRY and CDR2 is SYGVKD. V dropped 7 bases and J dropped 6; count of bases not matched to a gene: 6. The length of the CDR3 is 14 residues. As DNA, the CDR3 is TGTGCCATCAATCTAGCGGGAGTGCCCAATGAGCAGTTCTTC. It specifies CAINLAGVPNEQFF.

This clone occurred a few times. This chain joins TRBV4-1 and TRBJ2-7, with D possibly TRBD1 on 6 matching bases. Per the germline V gene, CDR1 is MGHRA and CDR2 is YSYEKL. Trimming stripped 4 bases from V and 5 bases from J, with 9 bases between. This CDR3 is built from 12 residues. CDR3 sequence (DNA): TGCGCCAGCAGCCTCCCAGGGGACGAGCAGTACTTC. Translation gives CASSLPGDEQYF.

This clone was seen a few times. The V gene is TRBV30, the J gene TRBJ1-3; no reliable D call. This CDR3 is built from 13 residues. Per the germline V gene, CDR1 is GTSNPN and CDR2 is SVGIG (reference sequence). Deletions cut 3 bases from V and 0 bases from J, with 6 bases between. For the CDR3, the DNA is TGTGCCTGGAGGGATAACTCTGGAAACACCATATATTTT. This gives the protein CAWRDNSGNTIYF.

The CDR3 coding sequence is TGCAGCGTTGAAGACGACTACCGTTCCTACGAGCAGTACTTC. Protein sequence: CSVEDDYRSYEQYF. The J gene is TRBJ2-7, the V gene TRBV29-1; perhaps TRBD2 as D (5 bases). This CDR3 has 14 residues. V lost 0 bases to trimming and J lost 1 base, with 10 bases between them. Germline V gene sequence: CDR1 SQVTM, CDR2 ANQGSEA.

This clone has just a few counts. Here the CDR3 DNA reads TGCGCCAGCAGCTTGACGTTAGGGGAAGGCTACGAGCAGTACTTC. It is translated as CASSLTLGEGYEQYF. The genes are TRBV5-1 and TRBJ2-7; maybe TRBD1 (5 bases). Germline V lookup: CDR1 SGHRS, CDR2 YFSETQ. Trimming removed 1 base at V and 3 bases at J, with 14 bases between. The length of the CDR3 is 15 residues.

This clone was seen more than once but under ten times. Other DNA sequences in this sample translate to the same CDR3. The rearrangement links TRBV5-1 to TRBJ2-1; possible D gene TRBD2, 6 bases. CDR1 is SGHRS, CDR2 YFSETQ, per germline. This CDR3 has 15 residues. V was cut by 4 bases and J by 0 bases, with 11 bases left in between. The CDR3 DNA is TGCGCCAGCAGCCGCGGGGTTAGCTCCTACAATGAGCAGTTCTTC. Its protein product is CASSRGVSSYNEQFF.

The genes are TRBV20-1 and TRBJ2-7; D gene ambiguous. V was shortened by 3 bases and J by 6 bases, with 9 bases between the two germline ends. Germline CDR1 is DFQATT and CDR2 is SNEGSKA (reference sequence). This CDR3 is built from 11 residues. The CDR3 reads CSASAPVEQYF. In DNA, the CDR3 is TGCAGTGCTAGTGCCCCCGTCGAGCAGTACTTC.

The rearrangement links TRBV9 to TRBJ2-2; D gene unclear. The CDR3 contains 11 residues. Looked up from germline, CDR1 is SGDLS and CDR2 is YYNGEE. The V end was cut by 5 bases, the J end by 6 bases, with 5 bases between. The chain's CDR3 is CASREPGELFF. In DNA, the CDR3 is TGTGCCAGCAGGGAACCCGGGGAGCTGTTTTTT.

Only a few counts were recorded for this clone. This chain joins TRBV6-6 and TRBJ1-2; D gene uncertain. Trimming cost V 6 bases and J 6 bases, with 8 bases left between them. The CDR3 runs 11 residues. Germline V gene sequence: CDR1 MNHNY, CDR2 SVGAGI (reference sequence). For the CDR3, the DNA is TGTGCCAGCAGCCTTGGGGATGGCTACACCTTC. Its translation: CASSLGDGYTF.

The chain combines TRBV9 with TRBJ2-1; possibly TRBD2 for D (7 bases). V lost 5 bases, J lost 9 bases, and 15 bases lay in between. The CDR3 is 13 amino acids. CDR1 is SGDLS, CDR2 YYNGEE, per germline. CDR3 sequence (DNA): TGTGCCAGCAGTCCCGGGGGGCCGGGTGAGCAGTTCTTC. Encoded protein: CASSPGGPGEQFF.